The rows below give T cell receptor beta chains drawn from one sample of a study of vaccination and CD4 T cells after COVID-19. TCRdb redid the calling of the PCR reads with MiXCR, one entry per CDR3 protein. The sample lists roughly 8,400 distinct CDR3 sequences; 35% to 50% were seen once. These TCRs are of unknown antigen specificity. Material for sequencing was CD4+ T cells from blood, cultured in vitro. The source of these receptors is a human donor in good health. Each CDR3 is given with its conserved first and last residue. Fields, in order: D gene, J gene, clone size, V gene, CDR3 DNA, CDR3 protein. A D gene is named only where the DNA matches it firmly. Rows give clone size only sometimes, using once, few, many, or a class for an expanded clone.

D gene: TRBD1
J gene: TRBJ1-5
clone size: few
V gene: TRBV29-1
CDR3 DNA: TGCAGCGTTCGGACAGGGTGGGACAATCAGCCCCAGCATTTT
CDR3 protein: CSVRTGWDNQPQHF

D gene: .
J gene: TRBJ2-5
clone size: once
V gene: TRBV6-1
CDR3 DNA: TGTGCCAGCAGGACCTCTCCCGGGGAGACCCAGTACTTC
CDR3 protein: CASRTSPGETQYF

D gene: .
J gene: TRBJ1-2
clone size: .
V gene: TRBV25-1
CDR3 DNA: TGTGCCAGCAGTGATGTCGGGAAGGGACGTGGCTACACCTTC
CDR3 protein: CASSDVGKGRGYTF

D gene: TRBD2
J gene: TRBJ2-1
clone size: .
V gene: TRBV5-1
CDR3 DNA: TGCGCCAGCAGCTTGGCGGGACTAGCGGGGTGGGAGCAGTTCTTC
CDR3 protein: CASSLAGLAGWEQFF

D gene: .
J gene: TRBJ2-1
clone size: once
V gene: TRBV6-1
CDR3 DNA: TGTGCCAGCAGTGACAGGGGCAGTTCCTACAATGAGCAGTTCTTC
CDR3 protein: CASSDRGSSYNEQFF

D gene: .
J gene: TRBJ1-2
clone size: few
V gene: TRBV5-4
CDR3 DNA: TGTGCCAGCAGCGTTTTCGGGTGGGAGACCTATGGCTACACCTTC
CDR3 protein: CASSVFGWETYGYTF

D gene: .
J gene: TRBJ1-2
clone size: few
V gene: TRBV6-4
CDR3 DNA: TGTGCCAGCAGCGATACAGCTGGCAACTATGGCTACACCTTC
CDR3 protein: CASSDTAGNYGYTF

D gene: .
J gene: TRBJ1-6
clone size: .
V gene: TRBV10-3
CDR3 DNA: TGTGCCACACGGGGAGACAGCTCCTATAATTCACCCCTCCACTTT
CDR3 protein: CATRGDSSYNSPLHF

D gene: TRBD1
J gene: TRBJ2-5
clone size: few
V gene: TRBV7-9
CDR3 DNA: TGTGCCAGCAGCCCGACAGGGGGGCCCCAAGAGACCCAGTACTTC
CDR3 protein: CASSPTGGPQETQYF

D gene: TRBD1
J gene: TRBJ1-2
clone size: few
V gene: TRBV7-8
CDR3 DNA: TGTGCCAGCAGCTCGGCTGCCTGGACAGGGACGGGTGGCTACACCTTC
CDR3 protein: CASSSAAWTGTGGYTF

D gene: .
J gene: TRBJ2-3
clone size: once
V gene: TRBV7-9
CDR3 DNA: TGTGCCAGCAGGCACGAGGGACTCCGAGCAGATACGCAGTATTTT
CDR3 protein: CASRHEGLRADTQYF

D gene: .
J gene: TRBJ2-2
clone size: .
V gene: TRBV10-3
CDR3 DNA: TGTGCCATCAAGCGTCCGGTGGGACTTGTGGACACGAACACCGGGGAGCTGTTTTTT
CDR3 protein: CAIKRPVGLVDTNTGELFF

D gene: .
J gene: TRBJ2-3
clone size: few
V gene: TRBV6-1
CDR3 DNA: TGTGCCAGCAAAAGGGATGGGGCAGATACGCAGTATTTT
CDR3 protein: CASKRDGADTQYF

D gene: TRBD2
J gene: TRBJ2-3
clone size: once
V gene: TRBV6-5
CDR3 DNA: TGTGCCAGCAGTTACGGGGGGGGACTTCCCACAGATACGCAGTATTTT
CDR3 protein: CASSYGGGLPTDTQYF

D gene: TRBD1
J gene: TRBJ2-5
clone size: .
V gene: TRBV7-2
CDR3 DNA: TGTGCCAGCAGCGCCACAAGGGACAGGGCGAGGGGGACCCAGTACTTC
CDR3 protein: CASSATRDRARGTQYF

D gene: .
J gene: TRBJ2-3
clone size: .
V gene: TRBV7-8
CDR3 DNA: TGTGCCAGCAGCTCCCCTCGCGGTGCAGATACGCAGTATTTT
CDR3 protein: CASSSPRGADTQYF

D gene: .
J gene: TRBJ2-7
clone size: .
V gene: TRBV20-1
CDR3 DNA: TGCAGTGCTAGAGCGGTGGCCGAGCAGTACTTC
CDR3 protein: CSARAVAEQYF

D gene: TRBD1
J gene: TRBJ1-2
clone size: .
V gene: TRBV7-2
CDR3 DNA: TGTGCCAGCAGCTTATGGACAGGCTATGGCTACACCTTC
CDR3 protein: CASSLWTGYGYTF

D gene: .
J gene: TRBJ2-7
clone size: .
V gene: TRBV12-1
CDR3 DNA: TGTGCCAGCAGCTTAATCCTAGCGAGGTACTACGAGCAGTACTTC
CDR3 protein: CASSLILARYYEQYF

D gene: .
J gene: TRBJ1-1
clone size: .
V gene: TRBV10-3
CDR3 DNA: TGTGCCATCAGTGCAGGGACGCTGAACACTGAAGCTTTCTTT
CDR3 protein: CAISAGTLNTEAFF

D gene: TRBD2
J gene: TRBJ2-5
clone size: .
V gene: TRBV19
CDR3 DNA: TGTGCCAGTAGTAGCCCAGCGGGAGGAACGGAGACCCAGTACTTC
CDR3 protein: CASSSPAGGTETQYF

D gene: TRBD1
J gene: TRBJ2-7
clone size: .
V gene: TRBV7-2
CDR3 DNA: TGTGCCAGCAGCGCTCGGACAGGCGTCTCCTACGAGCAGTACTTC
CDR3 protein: CASSARTGVSYEQYF

D gene: .
J gene: TRBJ1-1
clone size: few
V gene: TRBV7-2
CDR3 DNA: TGTGCCAGCAGCTTAGAGGCGCTCAGGGAGACTGAAGCTTTCTTT
CDR3 protein: CASSLEALRETEAFF

D gene: .
J gene: TRBJ2-5
clone size: .
V gene: TRBV20-1
CDR3 DNA: TGCAGTGCTAGAGATTTTACACAAGAGACCCAGTACTTC
CDR3 protein: CSARDFTQETQYF

D gene: .
J gene: TRBJ1-3
clone size: .
V gene: TRBV10-3
CDR3 DNA: TGTGCCATCAGTGAGTCAGTAGTCTCTGGAAACACCATATATTTT
CDR3 protein: CAISESVVSGNTIYF

D gene: .
J gene: TRBJ1-2
clone size: few
V gene: TRBV6-1
CDR3 DNA: TGTGCCAGCAGTATTAGACAGGTCGCCTATGGCTACACCTTC
CDR3 protein: CASSIRQVAYGYTF

D gene: .
J gene: TRBJ2-1
clone size: .
V gene: TRBV20-1
CDR3 DNA: TGCAGTGCCAGGGGGACTAGGAACAATGAGCAGTTCTTC
CDR3 protein: CSARGTRNNEQFF

D gene: TRBD1
J gene: TRBJ2-7
clone size: .
V gene: TRBV10-3
CDR3 DNA: TGTGCCATCAGTGAGACAGGGGACGAGCAGTACTTC
CDR3 protein: CAISETGDEQYF

D gene: .
J gene: TRBJ1-1
clone size: .
V gene: TRBV6-5
CDR3 DNA: TGTGCCAGCAGTTACTCTCGGACAGATCTGAACACTGAAGCTTTCTTT
CDR3 protein: CASSYSRTDLNTEAFF

D gene: .
J gene: TRBJ1-1
clone size: .
V gene: TRBV2
CDR3 DNA: TGTGCCAGCAGCCGGGATTTTGGGGACACTGAAGCTTTCTTT
CDR3 protein: CASSRDFGDTEAFF

D gene: .
J gene: TRBJ2-3
clone size: once
V gene: TRBV20-1
CDR3 DNA: TGCAGTGTTTGGAGAATCGGTAGCACAGATACGCAGTATTTT
CDR3 protein: CSVWRIGSTDTQYF

D gene: .
J gene: TRBJ1-2
clone size: few
V gene: TRBV6-1
CDR3 DNA: TGTGCCAGCAGTGAAGGAGGCGGGAACTATGGCTACACCTTC
CDR3 protein: CASSEGGGNYGYTF

D gene: TRBD1
J gene: TRBJ2-5
clone size: once
V gene: TRBV28
CDR3 DNA: TGTGCCAGCAGTTTATGGGGACAGGGACAAGAGACCCAGTACTTC
CDR3 protein: CASSLWGQGQETQYF

D gene: .
J gene: TRBJ2-5
clone size: .
V gene: TRBV5-4
CDR3 DNA: TGTGCCAGCAGCTTGTCGAAAGAGACCCAGTACTTC
CDR3 protein: CASSLSKETQYF